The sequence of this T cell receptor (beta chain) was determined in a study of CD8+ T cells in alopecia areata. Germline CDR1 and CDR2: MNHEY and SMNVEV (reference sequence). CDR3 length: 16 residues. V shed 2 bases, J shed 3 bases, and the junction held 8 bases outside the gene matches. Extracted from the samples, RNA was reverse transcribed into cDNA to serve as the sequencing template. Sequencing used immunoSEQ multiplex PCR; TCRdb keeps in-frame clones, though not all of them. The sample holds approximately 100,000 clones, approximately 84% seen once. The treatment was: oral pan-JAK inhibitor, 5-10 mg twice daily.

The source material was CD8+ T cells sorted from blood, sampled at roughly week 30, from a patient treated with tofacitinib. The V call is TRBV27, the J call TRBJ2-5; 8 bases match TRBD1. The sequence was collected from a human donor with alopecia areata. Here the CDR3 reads CASSLRRTGNKETQYF. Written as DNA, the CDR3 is TGTGCCAGCAGTTTACGCCGGACAGGGAACAAAGAGACCCAGTACTTC.